This passage covers 29 T cell receptor beta chains from one sample sequenced in a study of shared clonotypes between healthy human individuals. Sequencing used immunoSEQ multiplex PCR; TCRdb keeps in-frame clones, though not all of them. The sample has millions of clones, just over 90% seen once. Specimen: naive CD4+ T cells sorted from blood. The subset denotes: CD45RA+ positively selected. All receptors derive from a man aged 18 to 30 in good health.

J is TRBJ2-3 and V is TRBV6-4; D uncertain. V was clipped by 5 bases and J by 7 bases, with 13 bases between them. Germline-derived CDR1 and CDR2 are MRHNA and SNTAGT. There are 13 residues in the CDR3. In DNA form, the CDR3 reads TGTGCCAGCAGTCGAGGTCCCGGGCATACGCAGTATTTT. This translates into CASSRGPGHTQYF.

The V and J genes are TRBV25-1 and TRBJ1-4, with D possibly TRBD1 on 5 matching bases. CDR1 and CDR2 from the germline V gene are MGHDK and SYGVNS. CDR3 size: 15 residues. The germline V and J ends were trimmed by 5 bases and 8 bases, with 18 bases remaining between them. This CDR3 is CASSKRGVGNEKLFF. In DNA form, the CDR3 reads TGTGCCAGCAGTAAAAGAGGGGTTGGGAACGAAAAACTGTTTTTT.

The count of this clone is one. The chain couples TRBV5-5 to TRBJ2-2, with 8 nucleotides matching TRBD1. Germline CDR1 is SGHKS and CDR2 is YYEKEE (reference sequence). This CDR3 spans 15 amino acids. Trimming removed 4 bases from V and 1 base from J; junction bases left unmatched: 3. CDR3 sequence: CASSGGTGNTGELFF. In DNA, the CDR3 is TGTGCCAGCAGCGGAGGGACAGGGAACACCGGGGAGCTGTTTTTT.

V is TRBV18 and J is TRBJ1-1, with D possibly TRBD1 on 5 matching bases. V was cut by 3 bases and J by 8 bases, with 16 bases left in between. CDR1 and CDR2 (germline): KGHSH, LQKENI. The CDR3 has 14 amino acids. In nucleotides, the CDR3 is TGTGCCAGCTCACCCCAGGGTACATTGGAAGAAGCTTTCTTT. Residues: CASSPQGTLEEAFF.

The chain combines TRBV5-4 with TRBJ2-2; a weak D match, TRBD1 (5 bases). CDR3 length: 15 amino acids. Germline CDR1 and CDR2: SGHNT and YYREEE (reference sequence). Trimming took 3 bases from V and 4 from J, leaving 13 bases between them. The CDR3 DNA reads as TGTGCCAGCAGCTCAGCAGGGTCGGGCACCGGGGAGCTGTTTTTT. Translated, it gives CASSSAGSGTGELFF.

This clone occurred a few times. The sample contains more than one DNA sequence encoding this CDR3. The genes are TRBV9 and TRBJ1-6, with TRBD1 as a possible D gene (5 bases). Trimming took 1 base from V and 8 from J, leaving 7 bases between them. This CDR3 region has 13 residues. Germline loops: CDR1 SGDLS, CDR2 YYNGEE. The CDR3 nucleotides read TGTGCCAGCAGCGTAACAGGTGATTCACCCCTCCACTTT. Its protein product is CASSVTGDSPLHF.

This clone was counted once. The chain uses TRBV10-3 and TRBJ2-2; D is unclear. V was shortened by 10 bases and J by 2 bases, with 11 bases between the two germline ends. The CDR3 has 13 amino acids. CDR1 and CDR2 (germline): ENHRY, SYGVKD. The CDR3 spells CASSLSNTGELFF. CDR3 bases: TGTGCCAGCAGCCTCTCAAACACCGGGGAGCTGTTTTTT.

This chain connects TRBV10-3 to TRBJ1-2, with D possibly matching TRBD1 (6 bases). From germline, CDR1 is ENHRY and CDR2 SYGVKD. The CDR3 consists of 15 residues. V lost 0 bases and J lost 2, with 10 bases in between. CDR3 nucleotide sequence: TGTGCCATCAGTGAGTCTCTGGACAGCAACTATGGCTACACCTTC. Protein product: CAISESLDSNYGYTF.

The chain recombines TRBV5-4 with TRBJ1-3; possible D gene TRBD1, 6 bases. The CDR3 extends over 16 amino acids. Germline lookup yields CDR1 SGHNT and CDR2 YYREEE (reference sequence). V was clipped by 3 bases and J by 1 base, with 14 bases between them. CDR3 sequence (DNA): TGTGCCAGCAGCTCACAGGGATGGGGTTCTGGAAACACCATATATTTT. Protein: CASSSQGWGSGNTIYF.

The chain uses TRBV28 and TRBJ2-3; TRBD2 matches 9 bases. V trimming: 5 bases; J trimming: 6 bases; junction bases outside the gene matches: 12. This CDR3 contains 16 residues. Germline V lookup: CDR1 MDHEN, CDR2 SYDVKM. CDR3 in DNA: TGTGCCAGCAGTGCGGCTGGCGGGGGGGCTAAGGATACGCAGTATTTT. Translation gives CASSAAGGGAKDTQYF.

The chain links TRBV5-4 to TRBJ2-3; 8 bases fit TRBD2. The CDR3 covers 16 residues. With 7 bases clipped from V and 1 base from J, the junction kept 11 bases outside the gene matches. Germline CDR1 reads SGHNT; CDR2 reads YYREEE (reference sequence). The DNA for the CDR3 is TGTGCCAGCTATTTCCGCGTTAGCGGGGGCACAGATACGCAGTATTTT. Translating it yields CASYFRVSGGTDTQYF.

This CDR3 reads CASSHSGTGGDIQYF. DNA of the CDR3: TGCGCCAGCAGCCACTCCGGGACAGGGGGCGACATTCAGTACTTC. This sequence joins TRBV4-1 and TRBJ2-4; 12 bases map to TRBD1. Germline trimming cut 3 bases from V and 8 bases from J; bases unmatched to any gene: 5. This CDR3 has 15 residues. Per germline, CDR1 MGHRA and CDR2 YSYEKL.

The chain couples TRBV7-2 to TRBJ2-1; D perhaps matches TRBD1 (6 bases). The germline gives CDR1 SGHTA, CDR2 FQGNSA. V dropped 5 bases and J dropped 5 bases, with 19 bases sitting between them. The CDR3 sequence is 16 residues long. As DNA, the CDR3 is TGTGCCAGCAGCATACAAACCGGGACAAGAGACAATGAGCAGTTCTTC. As protein: CASSIQTGTRDNEQFF.

This chain links TRBV6-6 with TRBJ2-2; D not resolved. Germline-derived CDR1 and CDR2 are MNHNY and SVGAGI (reference sequence). CDR3 size: 12 residues. Trimming removed 2 bases at V and 6 bases at J, with 4 bases between. CDR3 nucleotide sequence: TGTGCCAGCAGTTACGGTGCCGGGGAGCTGTTTTTT. Translation gives CASSYGAGELFF.

J is TRBJ2-2 and V is TRBV7-2; D unresolved. Per germline, CDR1 SGHTA and CDR2 FQGNSA. The ends were cut back, 4 bases at V and 8 bases at J, with 11 bases in the middle. The CDR3 sequence is 13 residues long. This CDR3 is CASSSREGGELFF. The CDR3 bases are TGTGCCAGCAGCTCCCGAGAAGGGGGGGAGCTGTTTTTT.

V gene TRBV12-2 combines with J gene TRBJ2-3; the tabulated D call, TRBD2, remains unverified against the DNA. TRBV12-2 is described as a pseudogene. The CDR3 extends over 16 amino acids. The DNA for the CDR3 is TGTGCAAGTCGGCCGGGACTAGCAGACTTCACAGATACGCAGTATTTT. It translates to CASRPGLADFTDTQYF.

This chain connects TRBV2 to TRBJ2-5; D is unresolved. The CDR3 has 14 amino acids. V was trimmed by 3 bases and J by 2 bases, leaving 10 bases between them. The germline V gene has CDR1 SNHLY and CDR2 FYNNEI. The CDR3 spells CASSDRLLQETQYF. DNA for the CDR3: TGTGCCAGCAGTGACAGACTTTTACAAGAGACCCAGTACTTC. Supplemented by reference TRBV2 and TRBJ2-5, the full variable domain reads EPEVTQTPSHQVTQMGQEVILRCVPISNHLYFYWYRQILGQKVEFLVSFYNNEISEKSEIFDDQFSVERPDGSNFTLKIRSTKLEDSAMYFCASSDRLLQETQYFGPGTRLLVL.

The chain recombines TRBV7-9 with TRBJ2-3, with D perhaps matching TRBD1 or TRBD2 (5 bases each). Germline assignment: CDR1 SEHNR and CDR2 FQNEAQ (reference sequence). The CDR3 length is 17 residues. V was pared by 5 bases and J by 2 bases, with 20 bases between. CDR3 residues: CASSPILVGELTDTQYF. For the CDR3, the DNA is TGTGCCAGCAGCCCGATTCTGGTGGGGGAGCTCACAGATACGCAGTATTTT.

The chain uses TRBV18 and TRBJ2-5; D gene unclear. Trimming left V 0 bases short and J 2 bases short, with 13 bases between. CDR1 KGHSH and CDR2 LQKENI come from the germline V gene. The CDR3 loop spans 16 amino acids. Here the CDR3 reads CASSPPVLARQETQYF. The CDR3 coding sequence is TGTGCCAGCTCACCACCAGTACTCGCGCGACAAGAGACCCAGTACTTC.

The CDR3 here is CASRPDGATNEKLFF. In DNA, the CDR3 is TGTGCCAGTAGGCCTGACGGAGCAACTAATGAAAAACTGTTTTTT. V and J are TRBV19 and TRBJ1-4; D call uncertain. Trimming removed 6 bases at V and 0 bases at J, with 11 bases between. Germline lookup yields CDR1 LNHDA and CDR2 SQIVND (reference sequence). The CDR3 has 15 amino acids.

Of note for this clone: This sample includes further DNA sequences coding for the same CDR3. The chain combines TRBV19 with TRBJ2-7, with 9 bases lining up with TRBD1. CDR3 length equals 13 residues. Unmatched junction bases numbered 5, after V lost 6 bases and J lost 5 bases. Germline CDR1 is LNHDA and CDR2 is SQIVND (reference sequence). CDR3 DNA sequence: TGTGCCAGTAGGCCGACAGGGGGGCACGAGCAGTACTTC. It yields the protein CASRPTGGHEQYF.

As to this clone: Other DNA sequences from this sample encode an identical CDR3 as well. V usage is TRBV2 and J usage is TRBJ1-1; D is uncertain. V lost 1 base to trimming and J lost 2 bases, with 5 bases between them. CDR1 and CDR2 from the germline V gene are SNHLY and FYNNEI. There are 13 residues in the CDR3. CDR3 protein: CASSEEVNTEAFF. CDR3 DNA sequence: TGTGCCAGCAGTGAAGAAGTAAACACTGAAGCTTTCTTT. The full variable domain, its missing parts supplied by reference TRBV2 and TRBJ1-1, is EPEVTQTPSHQVTQMGQEVILRCVPISNHLYFYWYRQILGQKVEFLVSFYNNEISEKSEIFDDQFSVERPDGSNFTLKIRSTKLEDSAMYFCASSEEVNTEAFFGQGTRLTVV.

This chain links TRBV30 with TRBJ1-5; D gene unclear. Germline values: CDR1 GTSNPN, CDR2 SVGIG (reference sequence). V was clipped by 0 bases and J by 7 bases, with 13 bases between them. The CDR3 contains 14 residues. DNA for the CDR3: TGTGCCTGGAGTGTCGGAGGGTACGGACAGCCCCAGCATTTT. The encoded protein is CAWSVGGYGQPQHF.

The chain is built from TRBV6-7 and TRBJ2-1; 15 bases fit TRBD2. TRBV6-7 is assigned to the ORF class and has an uncertain function. Losses at the gene ends were 1 base for V and 2 bases for J; bases not matched to a gene: 3. This CDR3 is built from 18 residues. This CDR3 is CASSYWTSGRAAYNEQFF. Written as DNA, the CDR3 is TGTGCCAGCAGTTACTGGACTAGCGGGAGGGCGGCCTACAATGAGCAGTTCTTC.

The CDR3, as DNA: TGTGCCAGCAGTTCCGGACTAGCGGGAGAAGAGACCCAGTACTTC. This translates into CASSSGLAGEETQYF. The rearrangement uses TRBV27 and TRBJ2-5; 13 bases fit TRBD2. The ends lost 4 bases at V and 3 bases at J; junction bases unmatched: 2. Per germline, CDR1 MNHEY and CDR2 SMNVEV (reference sequence). The CDR3 contains 15 residues.

This clone was counted once. The rearrangement joins TRBV5-1 to TRBJ2-7; D is perhaps TRBD1 or TRBD2 (5 bases each). The CDR3 loop spans 15 amino acids. Germline values: CDR1 SGHRS, CDR2 YFSETQ. V was clipped by 0 bases and J by 7 bases, with 17 bases between them. The CDR3 DNA reads TGCGCCAGCAGCTTGGGGGACGAAGTACTATGGGAGCAGTACTTC. Protein product: CASSLGDEVLWEQYF.

The rearrangement links TRBV7-2 to TRBJ1-6; 8 positions agree with TRBD1. V gave up 3 bases and J gave up 15 bases; unmatched junction bases: 4. The germline V gene has CDR1 SGHTA and CDR2 FQGNSA. The CDR3 consists of 12 residues. This CDR3 is CASSFNTGGLHF. The CDR3 DNA follows: TGTGCCAGCAGCTTCAACACAGGGGGCCTCCACTTT.

The chain carries TRBV5-4 and TRBJ2-1; either TRBD1 or TRBD2 may supply D (5 bases each). The germline gives CDR1 SGHNT, CDR2 YYREEE (reference sequence). CDR3 size: 14 residues. Trimming removed 2 bases from V and 9 bases from J, with 15 bases in between. Written as DNA, the CDR3 is TGTGCCAGCAGCTTCTCCGGGACCGTAGGTGAGCAGTTCTTC. It specifies CASSFSGTVGEQFF.

The chain has TRBV11-3 and TRBJ2-3; 9 bases align to TRBD1. From germline, CDR1 is SGHNT and CDR2 YENEEA. Trimming cost V 4 bases and J 5 bases; bases outside gene matches: 7. This CDR3 comprises 15 residues. The CDR3 here is CASSSTGGGIDTQYF. CDR3 sequence (DNA): TGTGCCAGCAGCTCGACAGGGGGAGGTATAGATACGCAGTATTTT.